Ten or more counts support the clone carrying this TCR beta chain. TCRdb ran MiXCR on the 5' RACE reads and lists one entry per CDR3 protein. The sample gives a few hundred thousand distinct CDR3 sequences, under 8.5% of which show up once; about 14% is in the top ten. This sample was included in a study of identical twins. These sequences were also reported in another study, on T cells expressing NK-cell markers. From that report: The dominant NKG2C+ clonotypes represented about 1.0-7.5% of CD8+ T cells in six donors.

The receptor's source is a woman aged 18-30 years in good health. Sequencing used CD8+ T cells sorted from blood.

The CDR3, as DNA: TGTGCCAGCAGTTTAATCGCGGGGGGGACTTTTGTGAATGAGCAGTTCTTC. Its protein is CASSLIAGGTFVNEQFF. The V gene is TRBV27, the J gene TRBJ2-1, with 9 bases that match TRBD2. CDR3 length equals 17 residues. CDR1 and CDR2 from the germline V gene are MNHEY and SMNVEV (reference sequence). Trimming removed 2 bases from V and 7 bases from J; junction bases left unmatched: 12.